Described below is a single TCR beta chain sequence and its context. The source of the sample is a study of cytomegalovirus exposure and HLA in healthy donors. The PCR ran on 60 Vbeta and 13 Jbeta primers. Sequencing was performed with immunoSEQ multiplex PCR; in TCRdb, only in-frame clones are kept and a portion is missing. The profile covers about 120,000 clones, with approximately 84% appearing a single time and 3.5% to 4% taken by the ten largest. The CDR3 loop spans 17 amino acids. J gave up 5 bases and V 6 bases, and 8 bases lay outside the gene matches. Germline V gene sequence: CDR1 SGHTA, CDR2 FQGNSA. It was healthy bone marrow donors who served as donors.

This TCR was recovered from a man younger than 35 in good health and CMV-seropositive. The chain uses TRBV7-2 and TRBJ2-2, with 14 bases identical to TRBD2. The sample comprised PBMCs. CDR3 in amino acids: CASSLRLAGGPTGELFF. CDR3 DNA: TGTGCCAGCAGTCTCCGACTAGCGGGAGGGCCTACCGGGGAGCTGTTTTTT.